Below are 28 T cell receptor beta chains sequenced from a single sample in a study of cytomegalovirus exposure and HLA in healthy donors. PCR involved 60 Vbeta and 13 Jbeta primers. The table came from immunoSEQ multiplex PCR; TCRdb's copy has only in-frame clones and leaves some out. The table records some 150,000 clones, more than 65% of them present only once. Sequencing was carried out using PBMCs. These receptors were obtained from a man between 25 and 39 years old in good health and CMV-seropositive.

The chain uses TRBV18 and TRBJ2-7; 8 nucleotides agree with TRBD1. From germline, CDR1 is KGHSH and CDR2 LQKENI. Trimming took 2 bases from V and 5 from J; bases not matched to a gene: 8. The CDR3 is made up of 15 amino acids. The CDR3 protein is CASSPGTTGADEQYF. CDR3 nucleotide sequence: TGTGCCAGCTCACCAGGGACGACAGGGGCCGACGAGCAGTACTTC.

This sequence joins TRBV2 and TRBJ2-7, with 12 bases aligning to TRBD2. Germline assignment: CDR1 SNHLY and CDR2 FYNNEI. The V segment lost 4 bases and the J segment 3 bases; nucleotides outside the gene matches: 1. The CDR3 covers 14 residues. Here the CDR3 reads CASSGLAGVYEQYF. The CDR3 DNA reads TGTGCCAGCAGTGGACTAGCGGGAGTCTACGAGCAGTACTTC.

As to this clone: Other DNA sequences of this sample code for an identical CDR3. The chain has TRBV5-1 and TRBJ2-7, with D tentatively TRBD1 (5 bases). The germline CDR1 and CDR2 sequences are SGHRS and YFSETQ. The CDR3 sequence is 13 residues long. The V end lost 0 bases, the J end lost 3 bases, and 7 bases lay between the germline ends. CDR3 in DNA: TGCGCCAGCAGCTTGGTTCAGGGCTACGAGCAGTACTTC. Translated: CASSLVQGYEQYF.

This clone was counted a single time. The chain joins TRBV7-9 to TRBJ1-2; the D gene is possibly TRBD1 (5 bases). Germline V gives CDR1 SEHNR, CDR2 FQNEAQ (reference sequence). V was trimmed by 5 bases and J by 8 bases, leaving 21 bases between them. CDR3 length: 15 amino acids. The CDR3 bases are TGTGCCAGCAGCCGCGCGACAGACCCCGTGAGAGGCTACACCTTC. This encodes CASSRATDPVRGYTF.

This chain connects TRBV5-4 to TRBJ2-3; 8 nucleotides agree with TRBD2. The CDR3 runs 15 residues. CDR1 and CDR2 from the germline V gene are SGHNT and YYREEE (reference sequence). After removal of 4 bases from V and 3 bases from J, the junction contained 7 bases not matched to a gene. In DNA form, the CDR3 reads TGTGCCAGCAGCGGGGGGGGACTAGGGACAGATACGCAGTATTTT. Residues: CASSGGGLGTDTQYF.

The sample holds a few counts of this clone. The J gene is TRBJ2-1, the V gene TRBV5-1; 11 bases map to TRBD2. After removal of 4 bases from V and 6 bases from J, the junction contained 12 bases not matched to a gene. Germline CDR1 SGHRS, CDR2 YFSETQ. The CDR3 sequence is 17 residues long. The CDR3: CASSLPSGRPTFNEQFF. The CDR3 region has the DNA TGCGCCAGCAGCCTCCCTAGCGGGAGGCCCACTTTCAATGAGCAGTTCTTC.

V gene TRBV28 combines with J gene TRBJ2-7; 9 bases align to TRBD2. The trim removed 6 bases at V and 6 bases at J, leaving 9 bases unmatched. The CDR3 contains 14 residues. Germline-derived CDR1 and CDR2 are MDHEN and SYDVKM. Here the CDR3 DNA reads TGTGCCAGCAGCCTGGGGACTAGCAGCCGCGAGCAGTACTTC. Its translation: CASSLGTSSREQYF.

The V and J genes are TRBV30 and TRBJ2-1; 9 nucleotides align to TRBD1. CDR1 is GTSNPN and CDR2 is SVGIG in the germline V gene (reference sequence). The trim removed 0 bases at V and 3 bases at J, leaving 3 bases unmatched. The CDR3 is 15 amino acids. The CDR3 here is CAWSVRDRDYNEQFF. The CDR3 coding sequence is TGTGCCTGGAGTGTCCGGGACAGGGACTACAATGAGCAGTTCTTC.

This clone has a single count. The chain uses TRBV19 and TRBJ2-7, with 8 bases aligning to TRBD1. The CDR3 totals 15 residues. The germline V gene has CDR1 LNHDA and CDR2 SQIVND (reference sequence). The J segment lost 7 bases and the V segment lost 3 bases, leaving 11 bases of the junction unmatched. This CDR3 reads CASSMPLARGQEQYF. The DNA for the CDR3 is TGTGCCAGTAGTATGCCCCTCGCCAGGGGGCAAGAGCAGTACTTC. Supplemented by reference TRBV19 and TRBJ2-7, the full variable domain reads DGGITQSPKYLFRKEGQNVTLSCEQNLNHDAMYWYRQDPGQGLRLIYYSQIVNDFQKGDIAEGYSVSREKKESFPLTVTSAQKNPTAFYLCASSMPLARGQEQYFGPGTRLTVT.

V usage is TRBV7-2 and J usage is TRBJ2-1; 8 bases align to TRBD2. The CDR3 has 15 amino acids. Germline-derived CDR1 and CDR2 are SGHTA and FQGNSA. V lost 1 base to trimming and J lost 4 bases; unmatched junction nucleotides: 3. CDR3 DNA sequence: TGTGCCAGCAGCTTAGGCAGCGGGGGTTACAATGAGCAGTTCTTC. Translated, it gives CASSLGSGGYNEQFF.

The genes are TRBV6-5 and TRBJ1-2; a weak D match, TRBD1 (5 bases). Germline V gene lookup returns CDR1 MNHEY and CDR2 SVGAGI. The CDR3 totals 13 residues. V was clipped by 6 bases and J by 5 bases, with 13 bases between them. Written as DNA, the CDR3 is TGTGCCAGCAGCCCTCCTGCAGGGTATGGCTACACCTTC. It yields the protein CASSPPAGYGYTF.

The chain has TRBV5-6 and TRBJ1-4; 10 positions agree with TRBD1. Germline CDR1 and CDR2: SGHDT and YYEEEE. V lost 3 bases, J lost 8 bases, and 7 bases stayed unmatched. This CDR3 has 15 residues. Here the CDR3 DNA reads TGTGCCAGCAGCTCACTTGGGACAGGGGCCGAAAAACTGTTTTTT. Translation: CASSSLGTGAEKLFF.

This sequence joins TRBV11-2 and TRBJ2-1, with 7 nucleotides matching TRBD1. The CDR3 contains 15 residues. Per the germline V gene, CDR1 is SGHAT and CDR2 is FQNNGV. With 3 bases clipped from V and 3 bases from J, the junction kept 5 bases outside the gene matches. The DNA for the CDR3 is TGTGCCAGCAGCTTTCCACGACAGGGCTACAATGAGCAGTTCTTC. The encoded protein is CASSFPRQGYNEQFF.

The chain is built from TRBV19 and TRBJ2-1; TRBD1 is a possible D gene (6 bases). V was clipped by 6 bases and J by 10 bases, with 13 bases between them. This CDR3 comprises 12 residues. Germline assignment: CDR1 LNHDA and CDR2 SQIVND (reference sequence). CDR3 in amino acids: CASRDPGTEQFF. CDR3 DNA sequence: TGTGCCAGTAGGGACCCCGGGACAGAGCAGTTCTTC.

This clone was recorded once. The chain recombines TRBV7-2 with TRBJ2-7; 7 nucleotides line up with TRBD1. CDR1 SGHTA and CDR2 FQGNSA come from the germline V gene. The CDR3 is made up of 13 amino acids. The V gene end was trimmed by 5 bases and the J gene end by 0 bases; junction bases not matched to a gene: 1. The CDR3 DNA follows: TGTGCCAGCAGCGGGGACAGCTCCTACGAGCAGTACTTC. Translated: CASSGDSSYEQYF.

This rearrangement joins TRBV28 to TRBJ1-3; TRBD1 aligns across 9 bases. The CDR3 runs to 18 residues. In germline, CDR1 is MDHEN, CDR2 SYDVKM. V lost 10 bases to trimming and J lost 0 bases; unmatched junction nucleotides: 16. Here the CDR3 reads CATGDRGFVGLSGNTIYF. The CDR3 DNA sequence: TGTGCCACCGGCGACAGGGGGTTCGTGGGGCTCTCTGGAAACACCATATATTTT.

This chain uses TRBV6-5 with TRBJ1-1; D is ambiguous. With 6 bases removed from V and 4 bases from J, the gap between germline ends came to 12 bases. Per germline, CDR1 MNHEY and CDR2 SVGAGI. The CDR3 contains 13 residues. CDR3 amino acids: CASSPPPSTEAFF. CDR3 in DNA: TGTGCCAGCAGCCCACCCCCCAGCACTGAAGCTTTCTTT.

V gene TRBV7-2 combines with J gene TRBJ2-7; TRBD2 matches at 7 bases. The germline V gene encodes CDR1 SGHTA and CDR2 FQGNSA. The CDR3 contains 18 residues. V dropped 1 base and J dropped 0; count of bases not matched to a gene: 12. The CDR3 region has the DNA TGTGCCAGCAGCTTAGTTCCTCGGGGGGTTTTTGGCTCCTACGAGCAGTACTTC. This encodes CASSLVPRGVFGSYEQYF.

The chain combines TRBV28 with TRBJ2-6, with D uncertain. Germline V gene data show CDR1 as MDHEN and CDR2 as SYDVKM. This CDR3 has 17 amino acids. V was cut by 2 bases and J by 0 bases, with 11 bases left in between. The CDR3 here is CASSLGAHASGANVLTF. Here the CDR3 DNA reads TGTGCCAGCAGTTTAGGAGCCCATGCCTCTGGGGCCAACGTCCTGACTTTC. Filled out from reference TRBV28 and TRBJ2-6, the complete variable domain reads DVKVTQSSRYLVKRTGEKVFLECVQDMDHENMFWYRQDPGLGLRLIYFSYDVKMKEKGDIPEGYSVSREKKERFSLILESASTNQTSMYLCASSLGAHASGANVLTFGAGSRLTVL.

This clone occurred once. V usage is TRBV12-5 and J usage is TRBJ1-5; maybe TRBD1 (6 bases). Germline assignment: CDR1 LGHNT and CDR2 FRNRAP. The CDR3 runs to 15 residues. V dropped 6 bases and J dropped 3 bases, with 15 bases sitting between them. This CDR3 is CASGSGQPFNQPQHF. The CDR3 nucleotides are TGTGCTAGTGGCAGCGGACAGCCATTCAATCAGCCCCAGCATTTT.

The rearrangement links TRBV14 to TRBJ2-5; the D is unclear. From germline, CDR1 is SGHDN and CDR2 FVKESK. The V gene lost 2 bases and the J gene lost 4 bases, with 5 bases spanning the gap. CDR3 length: 12 residues. The CDR3 coding sequence is TGTGCCAGCAGCCAATGGCTAGAGACCCAGTACTTC. It codes for CASSQWLETQYF.

The chain uses TRBV5-6 and TRBJ1-3; D is undetermined. The CDR3 length is 13 residues. The V and J ends lost 0 bases and 3 bases respectively, with 4 bases between them. In germline, CDR1 is SGHDT, CDR2 YYEEEE. CDR3 nucleotides: TGTGCCAGCAGCTTGGACGGTGGAAACACCATATATTTT. This sequence encodes CASSLDGGNTIYF. Filled out from reference TRBV5-6 and TRBJ1-3, the complete variable domain reads DAGVTQSPTHLIKTRGQQVTLRCSPKSGHDTVSWYQQALGQGPQFIFQYYEEEERQRGNFPDRFSGHQFPNYSSELNVNALLLGDSALYLCASSLDGGNTIYFGEGSWLTVV.

V and J are TRBV28 and TRBJ1-2, with D possibly TRBD1 on 5 matching bases. Per germline, CDR1 MDHEN and CDR2 SYDVKM. CDR3 length: 13 residues. The V and J ends lost 1 base and 7 bases respectively, with 10 bases between them. For the CDR3, the DNA is TGTGCCAGCAGTTTATCCGGCGGGGGTGGCTACACCTTC. Translating it yields CASSLSGGGGYTF.

CDR3 sequence: CASSRGGDPYEQYF. The CDR3, as DNA: TGTGCCAGCAGCCGAGGGGGCGATCCCTACGAGCAGTACTTC. The rearrangement joins TRBV7-9 to TRBJ2-7, with 7 bases identical to TRBD1. The J segment lost 2 bases and the V segment lost 5 bases, leaving 6 bases of the junction unmatched. The germline CDR1 and CDR2 sequences are SEHNR and FQNEAQ (reference sequence). The CDR3 extends over 14 amino acids.

This clone came up once. The chain combines TRBV6-5 with TRBJ2-7, with 10 bases fitting TRBD1. This CDR3 region has 14 residues. J lost 4 bases, V lost 6 bases, and 6 bases had no gene match. Germline CDR1 is MNHEY and CDR2 is SVGAGI. CDR3 residues: CASRGDRGQYEQYF. The DNA for the CDR3 is TGTGCCAGCAGAGGAGACAGGGGGCAATACGAGCAGTACTTC.

As concerns this clone: The junction shows a germline mismatch at one end, possibly a read error. This chain connects TRBV6-6 to TRBJ1-1, with TRBD1 identical over 7 bases. CDR1 and CDR2 (germline): MNHNY, SVGAGI (reference sequence). The CDR3 has 16 amino acids. The chain's CDR3 is CARSSRQGGGGTEAFF. CDR3 coding DNA: TGTGCCCGCAGTTCACGACAGGGTGGAGGTGGCACTGAAGCTTTCTTT.

This CDR3 reads CASSQGPVFGGAFF. CDR3 coding DNA: TGTGCCAGCAGCCAAGGGCCAGTTTTCGGAGGAGCTTTCTTT. V and J are TRBV28 and TRBJ1-1; no reliable D call. V was trimmed by 6 bases and J by 10 bases, leaving 21 bases between them. The CDR3 contains 14 residues. Germline V CDR1 and CDR2: MDHEN, SYDVKM.

V gene TRBV7-7 combines with J gene TRBJ2-3, with 7 bases identical to TRBD2. Germline lookup yields CDR1 SSHAT and CDR2 FNYEAQ (reference sequence). The CDR3 sequence is 14 residues long. V was clipped by 6 bases and J by 4 bases; unmatched bases: 7. CDR3 residues: CASSLGGSADTQYF. CDR3 coding DNA: TGTGCCAGCAGTCTTGGCGGGAGCGCAGATACGCAGTATTTT.